Included here is one TCR beta chain sequence, with context. Antigen unknown. The source of the sample is a study of long-term antiretroviral therapy in people with HIV. General study points: CDR3 length ranges were narrower in HIV repertoires than in controls. Diversity rose after ART but stayed below transplant donor controls. Pre-ART clonal expansion yielded clones that dominated the repertoire at all time points.

Investigators performed immunoSEQ version v3.0 at survey level. Data came from immunoSEQ multiplex PCR; TCRdb stores just in-frame clones and leaves some out. Here the sample spans some 23,000 clones, around four fifths being singletons. The samples comprised roughly 0.9-11 million cryopreserved PBMC ahead of DNA extraction. Germline lookup yields CDR1 SEHNR and CDR2 FQNEAQ (reference sequence). Trimming shortened V by 5 bases and J by 0 bases, and 10 bases separated the two germline ends. The CDR3 contains 15 residues. Sequencing was performed on unsorted PBMCs, taken 1.1 years before starting antiretroviral therapy. This TCR came from a woman aged 40 to 49 with HIV. The chain is built from TRBV7-9 and TRBJ2-2; a weak D match, TRBD1 (5 bases). This CDR3 reads CASSPRQTNTGELFF. CDR3 sequence (DNA): TGTGCCAGCAGCCCACGACAGACGAACACCGGGGAGCTGTTTTTT. Full variable domain (outside the CDR3, taken from reference TRBV7-9 and TRBJ2-2): DTGVSQNPRHKITKRGQNVTFRCDPISEHNRLYWYRQTLGQGPEFLTYFQNEAQLEKSRLLSDRFSAERPKGSFSTLEIQRTEQGDSAMYLCASSPRQTNTGELFFGEGSRLTVL.